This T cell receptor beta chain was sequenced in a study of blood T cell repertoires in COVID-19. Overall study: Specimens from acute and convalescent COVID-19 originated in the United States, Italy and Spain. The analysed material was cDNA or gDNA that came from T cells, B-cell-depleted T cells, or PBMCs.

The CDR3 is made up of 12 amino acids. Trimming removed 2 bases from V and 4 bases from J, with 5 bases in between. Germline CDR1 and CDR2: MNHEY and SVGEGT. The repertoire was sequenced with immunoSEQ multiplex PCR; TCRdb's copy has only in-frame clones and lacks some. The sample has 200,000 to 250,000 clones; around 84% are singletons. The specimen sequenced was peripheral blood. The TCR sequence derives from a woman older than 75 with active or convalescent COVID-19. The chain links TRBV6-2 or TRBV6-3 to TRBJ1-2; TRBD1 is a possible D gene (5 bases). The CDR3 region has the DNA TGTGCCAGCAGTTACCAGGGCTATGGCTACACCTTC. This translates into CASSYQGYGYTF.